This is a list of T cell receptor beta chains from one sample in a study of metastatic and nonmetastatic thyroid tumors. TCRdb called clones again from the PCR reads with MiXCR. The sample records about 19,000 clones, approximately 25% being singletons. Input material: blood. These receptors were taken from a male donor with papillary thyroid cancer or a benign thyroid nodule (not recorded which). Some clones in this sample may be carry-over from other donors' samples. CDR3s leave out the opening cysteine and the closing phenylalanine or tryptophan.

13	TRBV6-2/TRBV6-3	TRBJ2-7	ASSSEFRSAYEQY
15	TRBV27	TRBJ2-6	ASSSGQWRSGANVLT
11	TRBV11-2	TRBJ2-7	ASSLARTSEQY
14	TRBV6-1	TRBJ2-7	ASMRRSGRPEAEQY
11	TRBV4-1	TRBJ1-4	ASSQDQPSRLF
12	TRBV11-1	TRBJ2-7	ASSSRGRSKEQY
12	TRBV28	TRBJ1-2	ASSVTGGRYGYT
14	TRBV5-1	TRBJ2-1	ASSLGVREGLDEQF
13	TRBV20-1	TRBJ2-1	SASPHKGSYNEQF
11	TRBV10-3	TRBJ2-2	AITGGDTGELF
10	TRBV12-3/TRBV12-4	TRBJ1-2	ASRYGRGGYT